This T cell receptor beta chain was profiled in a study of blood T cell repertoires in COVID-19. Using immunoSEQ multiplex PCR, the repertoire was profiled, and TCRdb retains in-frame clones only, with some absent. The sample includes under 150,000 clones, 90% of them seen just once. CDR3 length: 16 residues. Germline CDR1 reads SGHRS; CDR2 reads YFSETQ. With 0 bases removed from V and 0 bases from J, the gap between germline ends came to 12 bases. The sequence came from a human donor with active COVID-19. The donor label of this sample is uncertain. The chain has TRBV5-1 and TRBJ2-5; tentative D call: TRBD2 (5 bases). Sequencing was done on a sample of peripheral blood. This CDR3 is CASSLGGWRDQETQYF. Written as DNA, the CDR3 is TGCGCCAGCAGCTTGGGTGGATGGCGGGACCAAGAGACCCAGTACTTC.